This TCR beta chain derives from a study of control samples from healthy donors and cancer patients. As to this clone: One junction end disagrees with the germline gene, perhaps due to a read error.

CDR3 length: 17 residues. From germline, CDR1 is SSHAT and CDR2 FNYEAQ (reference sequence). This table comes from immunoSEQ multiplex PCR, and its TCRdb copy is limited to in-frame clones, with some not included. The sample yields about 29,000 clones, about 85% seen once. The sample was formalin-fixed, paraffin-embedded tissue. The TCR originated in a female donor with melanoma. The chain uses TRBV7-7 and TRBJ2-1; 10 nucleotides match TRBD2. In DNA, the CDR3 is TGTGCTAGCAGCCAAGACAGTAGCGGGGGGAAATACAATGAGCAGTTCTTC. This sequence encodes CASSQDSSGGKYNEQFF.